This TCR beta chain comes out of a study of blood T cell repertoires in COVID-19. The assay was immunoSEQ multiplex PCR, and TCRdb's table has in-frame clones only and misses some. The sample contains 200,000 to 300,000 clones, around 88% of which appear only once. This CDR3 is built from 13 residues. CDR1 MNHEY and CDR2 SVGAGI come from the germline V gene. Trimming removed 6 bases from V and 2 bases from J, with 11 bases in between. Sequencing was done on a sample of peripheral blood. The J gene is TRBJ2-7, the V gene TRBV6-5; D might be TRBD1 (5 bases). This clonotype was obtained from a woman between 25 and 40 years old who had recovered from COVID-19. The CDR3 DNA follows: TGTGCCAGCAGGACCGGACAAGCCTACGAGCAGTACTTC. Translated, it gives CASRTGQAYEQYF.